The sequence of this T cell receptor beta chain was determined in a study of blood T cell repertoires in COVID-19 (dated by TCRdb to 2018 to 2021). Describing the broader study: Samples from collaborators originated in the United States, Italy and Spain and spanned both the acute and convalescent phases of COVID-19. The material from the prospective study consisted of cDNA or gDNA derived from T cells, B-cell-depleted T cells, or PBMCs. Where available, HLA class I and class II types were taken from metadata supplied by the sample provider and were not determined by assay-based typing. Sample metadata almost always included a de-identified subject ID, COVID-19 status, age in years and sex. The repertoires were released in a freely available public database meant as a resource for research on the immune response to SARS-CoV-2. The samples were drawn from two sources: the first 160 participants of the ongoing ImmuneRACE study, and over 1,000 subjects contributed by 6 global collaborators. Deeply sampled blood TCRbeta repertoires from subjects exposed to, actively infected with, or recovered from COVID-19 were included in the dataset. Paper-wide results and their limitations: The amount of clinical and demographic metadata varied by source and participant and was provided uncurated.

The immunoSEQ Assay, a bias-controlled multiplex PCR, was used to amplify TCRbeta CDR3 regions from genomic DNA. On the study's bioinformatics: The number of nucleated cells in each sample was estimated from the amplification of reference gene primers within the assay. To quantify the absolute abundance of each unique TCRbeta CDR3 rearrangement, sequence reads were collapsed and filtered. For each sample, productive Simpson clonality was calculated as the square root of Simpson's diversity index across productive rearrangements. This immuneACCESS table, as held by TCRdb, lists in-frame sequences with V and J called but not all clones. Of the missing ones, under half trace to an unresolved V gene in checked studies; the others have no known cause. That table is the source of V, J and clone size, and D and trimming were worked out from the DNA. The sample table lists about 240,000 clones, about 80% of them with a count of one. More than 8% of the sample is held by the ten biggest clonotypes.

On this clone itself: Its antigen specificity is not known. No base quality information exists; no much larger clone differs at one position.

Germline trimming amounts to 6 bases on V and 4 bases on J, with 3 as the count of junction bases outside the gene matches. The CDR3 sequence holds 13 residues, the cysteine and phenylalanine included. Of all the DNA, just the CDR3 is kept, 39 bases in frame from base 1. CDR1 and CDR2 were assigned from the germline V gene as SGHTA and FQGNSA. Whole blood was collected in K2EDTA tubes by collaborating institutions according to the institutions' own protocols. For TCRbeta analysis, collaborators shipped samples as frozen whole blood, isolated PBMCs, or DNA extracted from either of those sample types.

Here the chain combines TRBV7-2 and TRBJ1-5; 7 of the junction bases match TRBD1. The sequence came from a woman aged 80 or over with acute or convalescent COVID-19. Input material: peripheral blood. The sequence in DNA is TGTGCCAGCAGTCGCAGGGGGAATCAGCCCCAGCATTTT. This translates into CASSRRGNQPQHF.